Presented here are 25 T cell receptor beta chains from one specimen sequenced in a study of T cells in Graves' hyperthyroidism and ophthalmopathy. It was RNA transcripts that yielded the amplified TCR beta CDR3 regions. The primer set for the first-round RT-PCR of the TCR CDR3 was HTBI. TCRdb re-called the multiplex PCR reads with MiXCR, one entry per CDR3 protein. The sample has some 740,000 distinct CDR3 sequences; 14% are singletons. Sequenced sample: blood. These receptors all stem from a woman aged 18-30 years with Graves' hyperthyroidism.

The rearrangement links TRBV29-1 to TRBJ2-7, with TRBD2 identical over 10 bases. Germline-derived CDR1 and CDR2 are SQVTM and ANQGSEA. J was trimmed by 4 bases and V by 6 bases; bases with no gene match: 15. The CDR3 covers 16 residues. The CDR3: CSVESRFSGRPYEQYF. The CDR3 DNA is TGCAGCGTCGAGTCAAGATTTAGCGGGAGGCCATACGAGCAGTACTTC.

This chain connects TRBV7-2 to TRBJ2-7; TRBD1 aligns across 8 bases. Looked up from germline, CDR1 is SGHTA and CDR2 is FQGNSA. V was clipped by 4 bases and J by 6 bases; unmatched bases: 5. The CDR3 is made up of 13 amino acids. In nucleotides, the CDR3 is TGTGCCAGCAGCTCAAAAACAGGGGGCGAGCAGTACTTC. Protein product: CASSSKTGGEQYF.

This clonotype was observed many times. J is TRBJ2-2 and V is TRBV2; 8 nucleotides line up with TRBD2. Germline CDR1 and CDR2: SNHLY and FYNNEI. Unmatched junction bases numbered 11, after V lost 10 bases and J lost 1 base. This CDR3 has 16 amino acids. The CDR3 sequence: CAIGGISGKNTGELFF. The CDR3 region has the DNA TGTGCCATCGGGGGGATTAGCGGGAAGAACACCGGGGAGCTGTTTTTT.

This clonotype was recorded a few times. J is TRBJ1-2 and V is TRBV10-2; D call uncertain. Trimming took off 4 bases at V and 4 bases at J, with 19 bases between the two ends. The CDR3 loop spans 16 amino acids. Germline CDR1 and CDR2: WSHSY and SAAADI. The CDR3 nucleotides read TGCGCCAGCAGTGTCGGCTATCCTACCTTCCTCTATGGCTACACCTTC. Encoded protein: CASSVGYPTFLYGYTF.

There are many counts of this clonotype. The chain carries TRBV20-1 and TRBJ2-7; 13 bases map to TRBD2. Germline lookup yields CDR1 DFQATT and CDR2 SNEGSKA (reference sequence). The CDR3 extends over 13 amino acids. Trimming cost V 5 bases and J 10 bases; bases outside gene matches: 8. In DNA form, the CDR3 reads TGCAGTGCTGTCGGGACTAGCGGGACCGTTCAGTACTTC. It yields the protein CSAVGTSGTVQYF.

This clonotype was observed at least ten times. The chain is built from TRBV20-1 and TRBJ2-5, with 10 bases that match TRBD2. The CDR3 totals 15 residues. J was trimmed by 2 bases and V by 2 bases; bases with no gene match: 5. Per germline, CDR1 DFQATT and CDR2 SNEGSKA (reference sequence). The DNA for the CDR3 is TGCAGTGCTAGACCTCTAGCGGGGGCGCAAGAGACCCAGTACTTC. Encoded protein: CSARPLAGAQETQYF.

This chain uses TRBV4-1 with TRBJ1-6; tentatively, D is TRBD1 (6 bases). The CDR3 is made up of 18 amino acids. The V gene lost 0 bases and the J gene lost 3 bases, with 15 bases spanning the gap. Germline CDR1 MGHRA, CDR2 YSYEKL. CDR3 nucleotide sequence: TGCGCCAGCAGCCAAGATGTTTACAGGGTGGACTATAATTCACCCCTCCACTTT. Its translation is CASSQDVYRVDYNSPLHF.

This clonotype was observed at least ten times. The V gene is TRBV7-9, the J gene TRBJ2-7; 10 positions match TRBD2. Germline V CDR1 and CDR2: SEHNR, FQNEAQ (reference sequence). The length of the CDR3 is 15 residues. The V gene end was trimmed by 5 bases and the J gene end by 0 bases; junction bases not matched to a gene: 4. The CDR3 sequence: CASSAGLAASYEQYF. The DNA for the CDR3 is TGTGCCAGCAGCGCCGGACTAGCGGCCTCCTACGAGCAGTACTTC. Filled out from reference TRBV7-9 and TRBJ2-7, the complete variable domain reads DTGVSQNPRHKITKRGQNVTFRCDPISEHNRLYWYRQTLGQGPEFLTYFQNEAQLEKSRLLSDRFSAERPKGSFSTLEIQRTEQGDSAMYLCASSAGLAASYEQYFGPGTRLTVT.

The chain couples TRBV20-1 to TRBJ2-2; 8 nucleotides agree with TRBD2. The V gene's germline CDR1 is DFQATT and CDR2 SNEGSKA (reference sequence). The CDR3 runs 15 residues. V was clipped by 6 bases and J by 3 bases; unmatched bases: 9. The DNA of the CDR3 is TGCAGTGCAAAGAACGACGGGAGGGACACCGGGGAGCTGTTTTTT. Protein: CSAKNDGRDTGELFF.

The rearrangement joins TRBV20-1 to TRBJ2-4; no reliable D call. With 6 bases removed from V and 2 bases from J, the gap between germline ends came to 11 bases. CDR3 size: 13 residues. Germline CDR1 and CDR2: DFQATT and SNEGSKA (reference sequence). The CDR3 loop is CSAPQESKNIQYF. Here the CDR3 DNA reads TGCAGTGCACCCCAGGAATCCAAAAACATTCAGTACTTC.

There are many counts of this clonotype. CDR3 amino acids: CAIGTGRSTGELFF. DNA for the CDR3: TGTGCCATCGGTACGGGGAGGAGCACCGGGGAGCTGTTTTTT. The chain recombines TRBV7-2 with TRBJ2-2; maybe TRBD2 (6 bases). CDR1 is SGHTA, CDR2 FQGNSA, per germline. This CDR3 has 14 residues. Between the trimmed V and J ends, which lost 10 bases and 4 bases, there was a span of 16 bases.

There are many counts of this clonotype. J is TRBJ1-1 and V is TRBV18, with D possibly TRBD1 on 5 matching bases. This CDR3 spans 13 amino acids. CDR1 is KGHSH, CDR2 LQKENI, per germline. V was trimmed by 4 bases and J by 4 bases, leaving 10 bases between them. The CDR3 here is CASSLGDGTEAFF. CDR3 bases: TGTGCCAGCTCACTTGGGGACGGCACTGAAGCTTTCTTT.

This clonotype has ten or more counts. The V gene is TRBV20-1, the J gene TRBJ2-7, with D uncertain. Germline CDR1 is DFQATT and CDR2 is SNEGSKA (reference sequence). The ends were cut back, 0 bases at V and 0 bases at J, with 9 bases in the middle. CDR3 length: 14 amino acids. Here the CDR3 DNA reads TGCAGTGCTAGAGATACAGCCGGCTCCTACGAGCAGTACTTC. It codes for CSARDTAGSYEQYF.

CDR3 DNA sequence: TGTGCCTGGAAATATGACAGTCTTGCTAATGAAAAACTGTTTTTT. This encodes CAWKYDSLANEKLFF. The V gene is TRBV30, the J gene TRBJ1-4; tentative D call: TRBD1 (5 bases). V was cut by 4 bases and J by 3 bases, with 15 bases left in between. CDR1 is GTSNPN, CDR2 SVGIG, per germline (reference sequence). The CDR3 extends over 15 amino acids.

This clonotype was counted only a few times. This rearrangement joins TRBV5-8 to TRBJ1-6; D may be TRBD1 (5 bases). The CDR3 is 15 residues long. Per germline, CDR1 SGHTS and CDR2 YDEGEE. Deletions cut 4 bases from V and 10 bases from J, with 18 bases between. CDR3 sequence (DNA): TGTGCCAGCAGCACCTCCGGGACGGACCTCTCACCCCTCCACTTT. Its translation: CASSTSGTDLSPLHF. Supplemented by reference TRBV5-8 and TRBJ1-6, the full variable domain reads EAGVTQSPTHLIKTRGQQATLRCSPISGHTSVYWYQQALGLGLQFLLWYDEGEERNRGNFPPRFSGRQFPNYSSELNVNALELEDSALYLCASSTSGTDLSPLHFGNGTRLTVT.

This rearrangement joins TRBV6-8 to TRBJ1-1, with D possibly TRBD1 on 5 matching bases. This CDR3 has 15 residues. Germline assignment: CDR1 MNHGY and CDR2 SAAAGT. Trimming shortened V by 9 bases and J by 0 bases, and 17 bases separated the two germline ends. The CDR3 sequence: CARTPWGVMNTEAFF. The CDR3 region has the DNA TGTGCCAGAACCCCATGGGGGGTCATGAACACTGAAGCTTTCTTT.

This clonotype was seen ten or more times. The V and J genes are TRBV30 and TRBJ1-1; D is uncertain. This CDR3 has 15 residues. V gave up 3 bases and J gave up 0 bases, with 14 bases separating them. The germline CDR1 and CDR2 sequences are GTSNPN and SVGIG (reference sequence). For the CDR3, the DNA is TGTGCCTGGAGACCGAGAAGGGCCATGAACACTGAAGCTTTCTTT. It translates to CAWRPRRAMNTEAFF.

This clonotype came up many times. The chain recombines TRBV30 with TRBJ1-6; tentatively, D is TRBD1 (5 bases). This CDR3 has 15 amino acids. Between the trimmed V and J ends, which lost 0 bases and 7 bases, there was a span of 13 bases. Germline V gene lookup returns CDR1 GTSNPN and CDR2 SVGIG (reference sequence). CDR3 bases: TGTGCCTGGAGTGTACGGGGTTGGGACAATTCACCCCTCCACTTT. Protein sequence: CAWSVRGWDNSPLHF. Full variable domain (outside the CDR3, taken from reference TRBV30 and TRBJ1-6): SQTIHQWPATLVQPVGSPLSLECTVEGTSNPNLYWYRQAAGRGLQLLFYSVGIGQISSEVPQNLSASRPQDRQFILSSKKLLLSDSGFYLCAWSVRGWDNSPLHFGNGTRLTVT.

This clonotype was detected many times. The chain links TRBV10-3 to TRBJ1-5; 8 nucleotides align to TRBD1. Per germline, CDR1 ENHRY and CDR2 SYGVKD. With V trimmed by 8 bases and J by 3 bases, 6 bases remained unmatched. The CDR3 totals 14 residues. The CDR3 DNA follows: TGTGCCATCGGGGGGACAGGCATCAATCAGCCCCAGCATTTT. It specifies CAIGGTGINQPQHF.

The sample holds many counts of this clonotype. The V gene is TRBV5-1, the J gene TRBJ2-7; TRBD2 is a possible D gene (6 bases). Trimming took 4 bases from V and 1 from J, leaving 15 bases between them. Germline assignment: CDR1 SGHRS and CDR2 YFSETQ. The CDR3 loop spans 15 amino acids. The CDR3 DNA is TGCGCCAGCAGCCCAGGGACTGTGGGATCCTACGAGCAGTACTTC. Its protein is CASSPGTVGSYEQYF.

This clonotype has just a few counts. This chain connects TRBV12-3 or TRBV12-4 to TRBJ2-5; D possibly corresponds to TRBD1 (5 bases). V gave up 5 bases and J gave up 3 bases, with 10 bases separating them. This CDR3 region has 13 residues. The CDR3 loop reads CASSLDSEETQYF. The CDR3, as DNA: TGTGCCAGCAGTCTTGACAGTGAAGAGACCCAGTACTTC.

The chain combines TRBV4-3 with TRBJ1-3, with 8 bases that match TRBD1. This CDR3 has 17 amino acids. Unmatched junction bases numbered 4, after V lost 0 bases and J lost 0 bases. Germline V gene lookup returns CDR1 LGHNA and CDR2 YSLEER. The CDR3 coding sequence is TGCGCCAGCAGCCAAGAACCAGGGGGCCACTCTGGAAACACCATATATTTT. This gives the protein CASSQEPGGHSGNTIYF.

This clonotype came up many times. The V and J genes are TRBV6-5 and TRBJ2-7, with D uncertain. The germline V gene encodes CDR1 MNHEY and CDR2 SVGAGI. This CDR3 has 14 residues. V was cut by 1 base and J by 0 bases, with 7 bases left in between. This CDR3 reads CASSYLDGSYEQYF. Written as DNA, the CDR3 is TGTGCCAGCAGTTACTTAGACGGCTCCTACGAGCAGTACTTC.

On this clonotype itself: One base away lies a much larger clone, so this may be a sequencing read error. The chain recombines TRBV3-1 with TRBJ2-7; D may be TRBD1 or TRBD2 (5 bases each). Trimming cost V 4 bases and J 3 bases, with 25 bases left between them. CDR1 LGHDT and CDR2 YNNKEL come from the germline V gene (reference sequence). The CDR3 contains 18 residues. The CDR3 reads CASSPFVGEWSTRYEQYF. DNA of the CDR3: TGTGCCAGCAGCCCTTTCGTGGGGGAGTGGTCGACACGCTACGAGCAGTACTTC.

Ten or more counts support this clonotype. The V gene is TRBV7-2, the J gene TRBJ2-1, with D possibly matching TRBD1 (5 bases). CDR1 is SGHTA and CDR2 is FQGNSA in the germline V gene. CDR3 length: 15 residues. V lost 2 bases, J lost 5 bases, and 13 bases lay in between. This CDR3 reads CASSLRQGFDNEQFF. In nucleotides, the CDR3 is TGTGCCAGCAGCTTACGGCAGGGATTCGACAATGAGCAGTTCTTC.